The 26 T cell receptor beta chains listed next were all sequenced from one sample in a study of blood T cell repertoires in COVID-19 (dated by TCRdb to 2018 to 2020). Library method: the immunoSEQ multiplex PCR assay. The source is immuneACCESS, and TCRdb retained only in-frame sequences with V and J called. Part of the clones is not carried over; for the studies checked, unresolved V genes explain less than half of this, and the remainder is unexplained. The sample table shows under 100,000 clones, and roughly nine tenths are seen once. Approximately 8.9% of the sample is taken by the ten largest. The sequenced sample was peripheral blood. The receptors stem from a man aged 45-65 years with acute or convalescent COVID-19.

V is TRBV12-3 or TRBV12-4 and J is TRBJ1-1; possible D gene TRBD1, 5 bases. The ends were cut back, 7 bases at V and 6 bases at J, with 15 bases in the middle. CDR3 size: 13 residues. CDR3: CASTPLRGPEAFF. DNA for the CDR3: TGTGCCAGCACTCCCCTTAGGGGCCCTGAAGCTTTCTTT.

The gene calls are TRBV11-1 and TRBJ2-7, with 11 bases matching TRBD1. V dropped 3 bases and J dropped 6; count of bases not matched to a gene: 4. The CDR3 has 14 amino acids. Germline V gives CDR1 SGHAT, CDR2 FQDESV (reference sequence). Here the CDR3 DNA reads TGTGCCAGCAGCTTGTGGGACAGGGGGGGCGAGCAGTACTTC. It encodes CASSLWDRGGEQYF.

This chain links TRBV5-4 with TRBJ1-4; the D gene is possibly TRBD1 (6 bases). CDR1 and CDR2 (germline): SGHNT, YYREEE (reference sequence). V lost 4 bases and J 0 bases, leaving 13 bases between the germline ends. The CDR3 runs to 16 residues. The CDR3 region has the DNA TGTGCCAGCAGCCAGGGGACAACTGCAACTAATGAAAAACTGTTTTTT. Translation: CASSQGTTATNEKLFF.

The gene calls are TRBV5-1 and TRBJ1-1; D perhaps matches TRBD1 (5 bases). V was trimmed by 0 bases and J by 9 bases, leaving 12 bases between them. Germline V lookup: CDR1 SGHRS, CDR2 YFSETQ. There are 13 residues in the CDR3. CDR3 residues: CASSLEAAGKAFF. CDR3 coding DNA: TGCGCCAGCAGCTTGGAGGCGGCAGGGAAAGCTTTCTTT.

V is TRBV5-3 and J is TRBJ1-4; D may be TRBD1 (6 bases). TRBV5-3 is annotated as an ORF whose role is uncertain. The length of the CDR3 is 16 residues. With 0 bases removed from V and 6 bases from J, the gap between germline ends came to 15 bases. The CDR3, as DNA: TGTGCCAGAAGCTTGGAGGGACATAAGGAGGATGAAAAACTGTTTTTT. Its translation: CARSLEGHKEDEKLFF.

The gene calls are TRBV5-4 and TRBJ2-7, with 10 bases that match TRBD2. Germline trimming cut 2 bases from V and 4 bases from J; bases unmatched to any gene: 9. There are 16 residues in the CDR3. Germline lookup yields CDR1 SGHNT and CDR2 YYREEE (reference sequence). CDR3 bases: TGTGCCAGCAGCTTATTCGCTAGCGGGGGATCATACGAGCAGTACGTC. As protein: CASSLFASGGSYEQYV.

The rearrangement joins TRBV27 to TRBJ1-1; a possible D gene is TRBD1 (5 bases). Trimming shortened V by 2 bases and J by 6 bases, and 19 bases separated the two germline ends. The CDR3 is 16 amino acids. The germline gives CDR1 MNHEY, CDR2 SMNVEV (reference sequence). The CDR3 DNA reads TGTGCCAGCAGTTTAATCAGCCGGTCTGGGGGGTCTGAAGCTTTCTTT. Protein sequence: CASSLISRSGGSEAFF.

This chain connects TRBV20-1 to TRBJ2-1; D is uncertain. Germline V gene lookup returns CDR1 DFQATT and CDR2 SNEGSKA (reference sequence). Trimming stripped 6 bases from V and 9 bases from J, with 12 bases between. The CDR3 covers 11 residues. The CDR3 DNA is TGCAGTGCCCGCCGCAGAAGTGAGCAGTTCTTC. Its protein is CSARRRSEQFF.

The V call is TRBV3-1 (or the pseudogene TRBV3-2), the J call TRBJ2-7; 10 nucleotides match TRBD2. The CDR3 runs to 15 residues. Germline CDR1 and CDR2: LGHDT and YNNKEL (reference sequence). The J segment lost 3 bases and the V segment lost 0 bases, leaving 2 bases of the junction unmatched. CDR3 sequence reads: CASSQDSSGGYEQYF. The CDR3 nucleotides are TGTGCCAGCAGCCAAGATTCTAGCGGGGGCTACGAGCAGTACTTC.

Within the sample, this clone is medium-sized (0.01 to 0.1%). The chain carries TRBV2 and TRBJ1-1; D is possibly TRBD1 (5 bases). The CDR3 is 13 amino acids. Germline V gene data show CDR1 as SNHLY and CDR2 as FYNNEI. V was pared by 2 bases and J by 8 bases, with 12 bases between. Here the CDR3 reads CASSEWHQGEAFF. The CDR3 nucleotides are TGTGCCAGCAGTGAATGGCATCAGGGAGAAGCTTTCTTT.

The rearrangement joins TRBV19 to TRBJ1-4; 7 nucleotides align to TRBD1. The CDR3 runs to 14 residues. Germline values: CDR1 LNHDA, CDR2 SQIVND (reference sequence). J gave up 8 bases and V 3 bases, and 6 bases lay outside the gene matches. This CDR3 reads CASSIEGAGEKLFF. DNA for the CDR3: TGTGCCAGTAGTATCGAGGGGGCTGGGGAAAAACTGTTTTTT.

The chain couples TRBV7-2 to TRBJ2-1; possibly TRBD1 for D (6 bases). Germline V gene data show CDR1 as SGHTA and CDR2 as FQGNSA. The CDR3 is 12 residues long. The V and J ends lost 4 bases and 7 bases respectively, with 8 bases between them. The CDR3 region is CASSSGVNEQFF. DNA of the CDR3: TGTGCCAGCAGCTCAGGGGTAAATGAGCAGTTCTTC.

This clone was seen only once. This chain connects TRBV11-2 to TRBJ1-1; possibly TRBD1 for D (5 bases). This CDR3 comprises 13 residues. Per the germline V gene, CDR1 is SGHAT and CDR2 is FQNNGV. Trimming took 5 bases from V and 8 from J, leaving 15 bases between them. The chain's CDR3 is CASSPHSRTEAFF. In DNA form, the CDR3 reads TGTGCCAGCAGCCCACATTCCAGGACAGAAGCTTTCTTT.

This chain connects TRBV7-6 to TRBJ1-2; D uncertain. The CDR3 contains 13 residues. V lost 3 bases and J 4 bases, leaving 9 bases between the germline ends. CDR1 and CDR2 from the germline V gene are SGHVS and FNYEAQ. In DNA, the CDR3 is TGTGCCAGCAGCTTCGGGGAGGTCTATGGCTACACCTTC. This gives the protein CASSFGEVYGYTF. Looking up the rest from reference TRBV7-6 and TRBJ1-2 gives the full variable domain: GAGVSQSPRYKVTKRGQDVALRCDPISGHVSLYWYRQALGQGPEFLTYFNYEAQQDKSGLPNDRFSAERPEGSISTLTIQRTEQRDSAMYRCASSFGEVYGYTFGSGTRLTVV.

The CDR3 DNA reads TGTGCCAGCAGTGTTGGCAAGCGAGGGGGTATTGACACTGAAGCTTTCTTT. It translates to CASSVGKRGGIDTEAFF. The chain has TRBV2 and TRBJ1-1; D may be TRBD1 (6 bases). This CDR3 region has 17 residues. From germline, CDR1 is SNHLY and CDR2 FYNNEI. Trimming pared 4 bases from V and 3 bases from J, leaving 21 bases between.

CDR3 coding DNA: TGTGCCAGCAGCCAAGCGACAGGGGGCATCTATGGCTACACCTTC. Its protein is CASSQATGGIYGYTF. The V gene is TRBV14, the J gene TRBJ1-2, with 10 bases lining up with TRBD1. This CDR3 spans 15 amino acids. The germline V gene has CDR1 SGHDN and CDR2 FVKESK. J lost 4 bases, V lost 1 base, and 3 bases had no gene match.

This rearrangement joins TRBV5-1 to TRBJ1-4; unclear D gene. The V end lost 1 base, the J end lost 3 bases, and 13 bases lay between the germline ends. Per germline, CDR1 SGHRS and CDR2 YFSETQ. The CDR3 runs 16 residues. The CDR3 reads CASSLSPQDANEKLFF. CDR3 bases: TGCGCCAGCAGCTTGTCCCCCCAGGATGCTAATGAAAAACTGTTTTTT.

The CDR3 loop is CASSLGPGTGSTYF. CDR3 nucleotides: TGTGCCAGCAGCTTAGGGCCCGGGACAGGGTCAACATATTTT. The V gene is TRBV7-6, the J gene TRBJ1-3, with 9 bases lining up with TRBD1. CDR1 and CDR2 (germline): SGHVS, FNYEAQ. The CDR3 runs to 14 residues. Unmatched junction bases numbered 10, after V lost 1 base and J lost 15 bases.

The CDR3 nucleotides read TGTGCCAGTAATCGGGGGAGACGATACCAAGAGACCCAGTACTTC. It encodes CASNRGRRYQETQYF. J is TRBJ2-5 and V is TRBV19, with a possible D match to TRBD2 (6 bases). CDR1 LNHDA and CDR2 SQIVND come from the germline V gene (reference sequence). With 7 bases removed from V and 0 bases from J, the gap between germline ends came to 15 bases. The CDR3 covers 15 residues. The whole variable domain, remainder taken from reference TRBV19 and TRBJ2-5, is DGGITQSPKYLFRKEGQNVTLSCEQNLNHDAMYWYRQDPGQGLRLIYYSQIVNDFQKGDIAEGYSVSREKKESFPLTVTSAQKNPTAFYLCASNRGRRYQETQYFGPGTRLLVL.

CDR3 protein: CASRWDYSTDTQYF. CDR3 nucleotides: TGTGCCAGCCGATGGGACTACAGCACAGATACGCAGTATTTT. V is TRBV6-5 and J is TRBJ2-3, with TRBD2 matching 7 bases. The CDR3 has 14 residues. The trim removed 8 bases at V and 0 bases at J, leaving 5 bases unmatched. Germline V gene lookup returns CDR1 MNHEY and CDR2 SVGAGI.

V gene TRBV6-5 combines with J gene TRBJ1-3; the match to TRBD1 covers 7 bases. This CDR3 has 15 residues. V was clipped by 2 bases and J by 3 bases; unmatched bases: 4. Germline V gene sequence: CDR1 MNHEY, CDR2 SVGAGI. The CDR3 bases are TGTGCCAGCAGTTACGAATGGACAGGTGGAAACACCATATATTTT. This sequence encodes CASSYEWTGGNTIYF.

The genes are TRBV10-2 and TRBJ2-3, with 7 positions matching TRBD1. With V trimmed by 5 bases and J by 1 base, 6 bases remained unmatched. This CDR3 is 15 amino acids long. Germline V gene sequence: CDR1 WSHSY, CDR2 SAAADI. For the CDR3, the DNA is TGCGCCAGCAGTAAAGGGGGCGCGGGCACAGATACGCAGTATTTT. As protein: CASSKGGAGTDTQYF.

The V gene is TRBV10-3, the J gene TRBJ2-3, with a possible D match to TRBD1 (6 bases). V was clipped by 10 bases and J by 2 bases, with 13 bases between them. CDR1 is ENHRY, CDR2 SYGVKD, per germline. The CDR3 spans 13 residues. CDR3 amino acids: CANGQTTTDTQYF. The DNA for the CDR3 is TGTGCCAACGGACAGACGACCACAGATACGCAGTATTTT.

This clone has more than one count but fewer than ten. In DNA form, the CDR3 reads TGTGCCAGCAGCCGGGCCCCCAACAGGGGGGGTGAAAAACTGTTTTTT. It codes for CASSRAPNRGGEKLFF. The genes are TRBV5-5 and TRBJ1-4; 8 bases align to TRBD1. The germline gives CDR1 SGHKS, CDR2 YYEKEE (reference sequence). Trimming took 4 bases from V and 7 from J; bases not matched to a gene: 12. This CDR3 region has 16 residues.

This clone was seen a single time. The V and J genes are TRBV6-6 and TRBJ1-2; 7 nucleotides align to TRBD1. The V gene end was trimmed by 5 bases and the J gene end by 1 base; junction bases not matched to a gene: 1. CDR3 length equals 13 residues. Per germline, CDR1 MNHNY and CDR2 SVGAGI (reference sequence). The CDR3 sequence is CASSTGDNYGYTF. The CDR3 DNA follows: TGTGCCAGCAGTACAGGGGATAACTATGGCTACACCTTC.

V gene TRBV30 combines with J gene TRBJ1-6, with D possibly matching TRBD1 (6 bases). V was shortened by 3 bases and J by 7 bases, with 13 bases between the two germline ends. The CDR3 has 14 amino acids. The germline V gene encodes CDR1 GTSNPN and CDR2 SVGIG (reference sequence). CDR3 region: CAWSPGQKNSPLHF. CDR3 coding DNA: TGTGCCTGGAGCCCAGGACAGAAGAATTCACCCCTCCACTTT.